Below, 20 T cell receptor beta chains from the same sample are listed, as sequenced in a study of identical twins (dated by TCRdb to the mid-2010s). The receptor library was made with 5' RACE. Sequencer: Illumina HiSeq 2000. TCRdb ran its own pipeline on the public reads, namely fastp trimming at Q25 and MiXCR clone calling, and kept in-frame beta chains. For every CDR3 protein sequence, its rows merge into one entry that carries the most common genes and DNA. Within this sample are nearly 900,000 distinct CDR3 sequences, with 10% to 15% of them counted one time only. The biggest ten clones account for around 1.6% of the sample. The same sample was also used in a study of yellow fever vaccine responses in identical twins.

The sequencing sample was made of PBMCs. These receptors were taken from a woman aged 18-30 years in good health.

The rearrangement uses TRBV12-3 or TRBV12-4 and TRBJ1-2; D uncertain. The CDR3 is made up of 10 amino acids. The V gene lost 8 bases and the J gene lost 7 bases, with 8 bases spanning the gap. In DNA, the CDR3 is TGTGCCAGCGGCCCAGGTGGCTACACCTTC. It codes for CASGPGGYTF.

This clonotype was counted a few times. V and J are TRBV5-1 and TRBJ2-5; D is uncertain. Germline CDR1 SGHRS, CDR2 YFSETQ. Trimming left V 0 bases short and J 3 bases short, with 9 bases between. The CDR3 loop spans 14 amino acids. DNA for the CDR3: TGCGCCAGCAGCTTGGCCGGCCGAGAAGAGACCCAGTACTTC. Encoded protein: CASSLAGREETQYF.

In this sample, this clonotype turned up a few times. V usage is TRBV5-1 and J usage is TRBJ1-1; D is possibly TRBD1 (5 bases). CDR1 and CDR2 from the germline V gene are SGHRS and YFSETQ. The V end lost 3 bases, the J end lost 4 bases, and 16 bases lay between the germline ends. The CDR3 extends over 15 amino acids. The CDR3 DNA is TGCGCCAGCAGCTCAACATGGGGGGGTGGCACTGAAGCTTTCTTT. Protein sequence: CASSSTWGGGTEAFF.

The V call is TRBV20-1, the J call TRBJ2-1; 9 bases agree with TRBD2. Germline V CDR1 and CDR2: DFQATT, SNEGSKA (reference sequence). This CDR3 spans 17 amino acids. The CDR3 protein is CCATAKGGRAPYNEQFF. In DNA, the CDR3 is TGCTGCGCTACCGCTAAGGGCGGGAGGGCGCCCTACAATGAGCAGTTCTTC.

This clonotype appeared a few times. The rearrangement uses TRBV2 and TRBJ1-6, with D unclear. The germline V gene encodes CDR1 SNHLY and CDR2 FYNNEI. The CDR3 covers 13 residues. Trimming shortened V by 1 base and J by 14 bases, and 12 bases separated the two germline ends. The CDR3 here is CASSEDNPSSLHF. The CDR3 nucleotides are TGTGCCAGCAGTGAAGATAATCCGTCCTCCCTCCACTTT. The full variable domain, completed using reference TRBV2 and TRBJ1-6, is EPEVTQTPSHQVTQMGQEVILRCVPISNHLYFYWYRQILGQKVEFLVSFYNNEISEKSEIFDDQFSVERPDGSNFTLKIRSTKLEDSAMYFCASSEDNPSSLHFGNGTRLTVT.

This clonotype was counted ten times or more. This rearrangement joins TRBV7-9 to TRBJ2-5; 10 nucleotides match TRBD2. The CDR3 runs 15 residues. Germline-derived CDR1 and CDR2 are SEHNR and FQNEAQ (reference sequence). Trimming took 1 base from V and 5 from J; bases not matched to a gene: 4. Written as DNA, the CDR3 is TGTGCCAGCAGCTTAGTAACTAGCGGGGATGAGACCCAGTACTTC. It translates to CASSLVTSGDETQYF.

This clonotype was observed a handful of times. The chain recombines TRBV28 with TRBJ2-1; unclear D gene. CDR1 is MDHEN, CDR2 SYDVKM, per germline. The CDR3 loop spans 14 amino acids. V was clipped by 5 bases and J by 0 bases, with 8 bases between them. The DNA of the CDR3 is TGTGCCAGCAGTCGACAAAACTCCTACAATGAGCAGTTCTTC. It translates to CASSRQNSYNEQFF. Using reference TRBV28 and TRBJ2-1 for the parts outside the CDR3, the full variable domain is DVKVTQSSRYLVKRTGEKVFLECVQDMDHENMFWYRQDPGLGLRLIYFSYDVKMKEKGDIPEGYSVSREKKERFSLILESASTNQTSMYLCASSRQNSYNEQFFGPGTRLTVL.

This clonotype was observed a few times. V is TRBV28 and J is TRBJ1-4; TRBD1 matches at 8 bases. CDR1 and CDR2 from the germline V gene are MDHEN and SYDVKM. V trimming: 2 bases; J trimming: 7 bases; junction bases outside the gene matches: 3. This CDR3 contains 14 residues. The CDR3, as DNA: TGTGCCAGCAGTTTAAGGGGGACAGGTGAAAAACTGTTTTTT. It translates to CASSLRGTGEKLFF. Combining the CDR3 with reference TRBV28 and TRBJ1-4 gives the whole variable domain DVKVTQSSRYLVKRTGEKVFLECVQDMDHENMFWYRQDPGLGLRLIYFSYDVKMKEKGDIPEGYSVSREKKERFSLILESASTNQTSMYLCASSLRGTGEKLFFGSGTQLSVL.

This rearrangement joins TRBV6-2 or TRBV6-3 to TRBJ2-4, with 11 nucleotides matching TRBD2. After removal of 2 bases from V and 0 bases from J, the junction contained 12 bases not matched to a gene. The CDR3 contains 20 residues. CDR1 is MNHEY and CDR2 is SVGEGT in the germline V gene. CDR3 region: CASSYPPGLADNLAKNIQYF. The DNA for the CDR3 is TGTGCCAGCAGTTACCCACCGGGACTAGCGGATAACTTAGCCAAAAACATTCAGTACTTC.

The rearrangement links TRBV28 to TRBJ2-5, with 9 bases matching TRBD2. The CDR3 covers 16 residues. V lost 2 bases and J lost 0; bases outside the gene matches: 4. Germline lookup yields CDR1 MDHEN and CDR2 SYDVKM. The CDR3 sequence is CASSLLIAGDQETQYF. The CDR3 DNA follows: TGTGCCAGCAGTTTACTTATAGCGGGAGACCAAGAGACCCAGTACTTC.

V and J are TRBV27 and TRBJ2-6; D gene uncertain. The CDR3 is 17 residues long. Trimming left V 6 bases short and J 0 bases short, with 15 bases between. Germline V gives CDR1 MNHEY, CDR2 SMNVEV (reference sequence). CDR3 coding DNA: TGTGCCAGCAGACCCGGGTATAACTTCTCTGGGGCCAACGTCCTGACTTTC. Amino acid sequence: CASRPGYNFSGANVLTF. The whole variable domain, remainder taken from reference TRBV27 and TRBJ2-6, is EAQVTQNPRYLITVTGKKLTVTCSQNMNHEYMSWYRQDPGLGLRQIYYSMNVEVTDKGDVPEGYKVSRKEKRNFPLILESPSPNQTSLYFCASRPGYNFSGANVLTFGAGSRLTVL.

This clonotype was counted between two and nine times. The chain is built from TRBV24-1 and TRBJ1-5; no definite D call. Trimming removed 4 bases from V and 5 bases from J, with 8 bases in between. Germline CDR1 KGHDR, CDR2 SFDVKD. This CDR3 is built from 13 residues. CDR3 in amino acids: CATSEDTYQPQHF. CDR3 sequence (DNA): TGTGCCACCAGTGAAGATACATATCAGCCCCAGCATTTT.

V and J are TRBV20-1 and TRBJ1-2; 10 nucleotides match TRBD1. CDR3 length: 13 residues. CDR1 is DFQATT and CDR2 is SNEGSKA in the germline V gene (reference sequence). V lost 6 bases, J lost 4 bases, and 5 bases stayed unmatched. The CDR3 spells CSAERDRGYGYTF. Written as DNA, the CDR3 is TGCAGTGCGGAACGGGACAGGGGCTATGGCTACACCTTC.

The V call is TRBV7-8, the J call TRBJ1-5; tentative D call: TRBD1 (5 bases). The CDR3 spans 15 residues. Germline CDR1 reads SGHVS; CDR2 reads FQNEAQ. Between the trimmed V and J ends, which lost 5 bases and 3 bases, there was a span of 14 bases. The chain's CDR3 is CASSPDRGINQPQHF. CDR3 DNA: TGTGCCAGCAGCCCCGATAGGGGAATCAATCAGCCCCAGCATTTT.

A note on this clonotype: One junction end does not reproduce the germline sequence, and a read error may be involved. CDR3 nucleotide sequence: TGCTGTGCTAGAAAGTTCGGGACAGGGTCCCCAGATACGCAGTATTTT. Residues: CCARKFGTGSPDTQYF. The chain joins TRBV20-1 to TRBJ2-3, with 9 positions matching TRBD1. Germline assignment: CDR1 DFQATT and CDR2 SNEGSKA (reference sequence). CDR3 size: 16 residues.

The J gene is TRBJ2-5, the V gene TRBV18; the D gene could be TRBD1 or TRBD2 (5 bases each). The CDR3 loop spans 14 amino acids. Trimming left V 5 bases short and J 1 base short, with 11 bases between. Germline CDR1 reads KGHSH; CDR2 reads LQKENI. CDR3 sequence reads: CASSAPGTQETQYF. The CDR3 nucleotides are TGTGCCAGCTCAGCTCCCGGGACCCAAGAGACCCAGTACTTC.

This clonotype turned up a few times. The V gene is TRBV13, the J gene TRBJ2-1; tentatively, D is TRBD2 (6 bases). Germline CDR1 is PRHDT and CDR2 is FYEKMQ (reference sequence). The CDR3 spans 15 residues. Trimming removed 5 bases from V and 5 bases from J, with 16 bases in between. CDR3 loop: CASSIVLASDNEQFF. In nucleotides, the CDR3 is TGTGCCAGCAGCATAGTTCTGGCTAGCGACAATGAGCAGTTCTTC.

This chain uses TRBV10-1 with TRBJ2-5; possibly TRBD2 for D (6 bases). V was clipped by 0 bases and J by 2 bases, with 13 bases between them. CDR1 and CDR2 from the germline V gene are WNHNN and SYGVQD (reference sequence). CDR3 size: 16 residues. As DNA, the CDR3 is TGCGCCAGCAGTGAGTCGAATACGGGGGAGCAAGAGACCCAGTACTTC. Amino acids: CASSESNTGEQETQYF.

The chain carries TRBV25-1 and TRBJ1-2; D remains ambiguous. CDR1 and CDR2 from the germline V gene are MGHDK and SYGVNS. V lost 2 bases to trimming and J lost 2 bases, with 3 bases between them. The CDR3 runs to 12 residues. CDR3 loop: CASSEDNYGYTF. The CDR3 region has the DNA TGTGCCAGCAGTGAAGACAACTATGGCTACACCTTC.

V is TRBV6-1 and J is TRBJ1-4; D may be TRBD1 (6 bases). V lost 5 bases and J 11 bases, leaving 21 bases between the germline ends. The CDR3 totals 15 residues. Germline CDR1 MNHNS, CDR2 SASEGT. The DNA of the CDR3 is TGTGCCAGCAGTCCAACAGGGACGGCGCCGAATAAACTGTTTTTT. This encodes CASSPTGTAPNKLFF.